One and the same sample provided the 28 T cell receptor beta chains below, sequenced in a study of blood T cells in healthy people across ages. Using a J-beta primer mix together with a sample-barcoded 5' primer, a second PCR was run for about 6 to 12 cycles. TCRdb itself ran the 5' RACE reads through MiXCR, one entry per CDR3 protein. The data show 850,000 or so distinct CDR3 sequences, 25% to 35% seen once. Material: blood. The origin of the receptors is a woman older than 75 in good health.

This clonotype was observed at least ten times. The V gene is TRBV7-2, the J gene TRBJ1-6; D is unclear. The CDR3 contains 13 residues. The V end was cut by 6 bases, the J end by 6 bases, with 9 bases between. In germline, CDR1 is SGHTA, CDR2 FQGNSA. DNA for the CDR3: TGTGCCAGCAGTCGTAGTGGTAATTCACCCCTCCACTTT. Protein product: CASSRSGNSPLHF.

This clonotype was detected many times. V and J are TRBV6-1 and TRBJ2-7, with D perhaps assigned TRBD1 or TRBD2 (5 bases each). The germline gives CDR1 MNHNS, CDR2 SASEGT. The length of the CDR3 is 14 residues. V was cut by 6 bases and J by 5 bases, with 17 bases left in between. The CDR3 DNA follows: TGTGCCAGCAGGAGGGAACAGGTTCTCCACGAGCAGTACTTC. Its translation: CASRREQVLHEQYF.

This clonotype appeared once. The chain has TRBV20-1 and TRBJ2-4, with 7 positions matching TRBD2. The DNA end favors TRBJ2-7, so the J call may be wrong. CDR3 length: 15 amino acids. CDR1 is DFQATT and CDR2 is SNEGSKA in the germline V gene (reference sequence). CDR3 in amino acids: CSANTAGLSVYEQYF. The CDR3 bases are TGCAGTGCTAATACGGCGGGACTATCGGTGTACGAGCAGTACTTC.

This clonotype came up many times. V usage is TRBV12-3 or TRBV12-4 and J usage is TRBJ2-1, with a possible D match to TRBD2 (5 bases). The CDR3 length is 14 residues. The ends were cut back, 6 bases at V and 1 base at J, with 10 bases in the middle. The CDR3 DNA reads TGTGCCAGCAGCCGCCGGGAATCCTACAATGAGCAGTTCTTC. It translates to CASSRRESYNEQFF.

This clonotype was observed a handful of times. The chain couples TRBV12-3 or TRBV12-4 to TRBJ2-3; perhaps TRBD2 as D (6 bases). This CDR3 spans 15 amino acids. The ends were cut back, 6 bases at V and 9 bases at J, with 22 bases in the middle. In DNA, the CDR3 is TGTGCCAGCAGCGCTCGGGAGTTAAGAGGAGACACGCAGTATTTT. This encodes CASSARELRGDTQYF.

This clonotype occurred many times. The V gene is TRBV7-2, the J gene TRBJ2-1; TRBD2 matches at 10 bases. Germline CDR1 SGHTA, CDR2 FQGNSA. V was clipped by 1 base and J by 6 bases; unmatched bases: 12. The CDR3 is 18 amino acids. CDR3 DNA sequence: TGTGCCAGCAGCTTAGTAGGGGGAGCTAGCGGGGGCACCAATGAGCAGTTCTTC. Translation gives CASSLVGGASGGTNEQFF.

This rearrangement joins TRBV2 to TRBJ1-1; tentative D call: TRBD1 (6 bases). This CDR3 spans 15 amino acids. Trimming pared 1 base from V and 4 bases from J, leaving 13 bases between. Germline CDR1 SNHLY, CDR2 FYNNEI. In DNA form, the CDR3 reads TGTGCCAGCAGTGAAGGCGGGGGGCGGTTCACTGAAGCTTTCTTT. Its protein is CASSEGGGRFTEAFF.

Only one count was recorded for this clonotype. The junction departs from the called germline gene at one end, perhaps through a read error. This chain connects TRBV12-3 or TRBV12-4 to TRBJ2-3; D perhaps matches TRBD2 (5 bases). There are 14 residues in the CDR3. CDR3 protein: CASITRGRADAQYF. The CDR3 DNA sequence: TGTGCCAGCATCACTAGAGGGAGAGCAGATGCGCAATATTTT.

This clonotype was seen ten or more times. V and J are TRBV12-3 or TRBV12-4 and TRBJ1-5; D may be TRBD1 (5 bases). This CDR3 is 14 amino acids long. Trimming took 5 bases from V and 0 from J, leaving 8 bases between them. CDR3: CASSDSNSNQPQHF. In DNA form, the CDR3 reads TGTGCCAGCAGTGACAGCAATAGCAATCAGCCCCAGCATTTT.

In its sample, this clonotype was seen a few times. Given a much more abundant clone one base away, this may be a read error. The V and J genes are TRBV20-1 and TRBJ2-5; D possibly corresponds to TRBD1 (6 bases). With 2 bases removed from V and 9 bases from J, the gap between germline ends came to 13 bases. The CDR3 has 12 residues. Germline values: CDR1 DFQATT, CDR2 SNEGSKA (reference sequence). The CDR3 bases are TGCAGTGCTAGACAGGGGACGGAGGCCCAGTACTTC. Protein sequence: CSARQGTEAQYF.

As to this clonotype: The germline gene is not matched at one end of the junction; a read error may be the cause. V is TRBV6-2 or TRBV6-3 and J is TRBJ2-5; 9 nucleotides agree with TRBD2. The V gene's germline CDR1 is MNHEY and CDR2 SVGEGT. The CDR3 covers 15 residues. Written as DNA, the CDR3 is TGTGCCGGCAGATCACGCGGGGGGGCGAAGGAGACCCAGTACTTC. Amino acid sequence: CAGRSRGGAKETQYF.

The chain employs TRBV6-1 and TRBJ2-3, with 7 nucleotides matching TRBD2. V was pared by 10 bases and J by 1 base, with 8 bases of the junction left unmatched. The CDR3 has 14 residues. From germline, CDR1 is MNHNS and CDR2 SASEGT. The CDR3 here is CATLQRGGTDTQYF. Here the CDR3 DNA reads TGTGCCACCCTACAGCGGGGTGGCACAGATACGCAGTATTTT.

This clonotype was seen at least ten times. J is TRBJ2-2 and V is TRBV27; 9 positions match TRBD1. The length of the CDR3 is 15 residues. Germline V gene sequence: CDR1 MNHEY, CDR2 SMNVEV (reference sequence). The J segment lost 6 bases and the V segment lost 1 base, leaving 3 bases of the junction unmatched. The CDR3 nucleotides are TGTGCCAGCAGTTTATTAGGACAGGGGTCCGGGGAGCTGTTTTTT. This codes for CASSLLGQGSGELFF.

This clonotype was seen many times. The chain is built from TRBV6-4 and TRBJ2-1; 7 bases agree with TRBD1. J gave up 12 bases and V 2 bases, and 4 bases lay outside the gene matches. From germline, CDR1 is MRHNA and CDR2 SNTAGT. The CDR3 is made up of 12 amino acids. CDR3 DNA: TGTGCCAGCAGTGACACGACAGGGCTGCAGTTCTTC. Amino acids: CASSDTTGLQFF.

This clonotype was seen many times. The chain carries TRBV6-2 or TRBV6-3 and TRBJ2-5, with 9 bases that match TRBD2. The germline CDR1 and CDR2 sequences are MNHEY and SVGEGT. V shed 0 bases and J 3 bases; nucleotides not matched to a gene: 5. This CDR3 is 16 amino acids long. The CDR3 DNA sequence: TGTGCCAGCAGTTACTCGCGGGGGGGCCCCGAAGAGACCCAGTACTTC. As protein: CASSYSRGGPEETQYF.

CDR3 region: CSARRPSAIMYGAEAFF. CDR3 nucleotides: TGCAGTGCTAGACGACCTTCCGCAATAATGTACGGGGCTGAAGCTTTCTTT. J is TRBJ1-1 and V is TRBV20-1; no clear D gene. Trimming pared 2 bases from V and 6 bases from J, leaving 25 bases between. The V gene's germline CDR1 is DFQATT and CDR2 SNEGSKA (reference sequence). The CDR3 is 17 amino acids.

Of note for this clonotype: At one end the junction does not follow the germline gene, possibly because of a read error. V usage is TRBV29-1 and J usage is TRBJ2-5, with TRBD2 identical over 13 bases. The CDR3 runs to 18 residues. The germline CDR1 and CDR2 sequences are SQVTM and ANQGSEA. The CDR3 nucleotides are TGCAGCGTAGAAGGGACTAGCGGGACGAAAGCTGGGGAAGAGACCCAGTACTTC. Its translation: CSVEGTSGTKAGEETQYF.

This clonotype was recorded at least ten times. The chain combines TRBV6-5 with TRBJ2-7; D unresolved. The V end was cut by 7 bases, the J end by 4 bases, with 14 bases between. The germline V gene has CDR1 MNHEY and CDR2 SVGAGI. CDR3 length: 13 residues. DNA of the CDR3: TGTGCCAGCACCACCCTTTCGAGATACGAGCAGTACTTC. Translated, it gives CASTTLSRYEQYF.

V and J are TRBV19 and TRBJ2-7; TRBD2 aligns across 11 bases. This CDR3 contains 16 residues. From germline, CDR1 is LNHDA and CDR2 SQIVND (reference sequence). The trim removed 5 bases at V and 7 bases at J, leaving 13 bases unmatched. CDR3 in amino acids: CASSDPGTSGINEQYF. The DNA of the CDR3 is TGTGCCAGTAGTGATCCCGGGACTAGCGGTATCAATGAGCAGTACTTC.

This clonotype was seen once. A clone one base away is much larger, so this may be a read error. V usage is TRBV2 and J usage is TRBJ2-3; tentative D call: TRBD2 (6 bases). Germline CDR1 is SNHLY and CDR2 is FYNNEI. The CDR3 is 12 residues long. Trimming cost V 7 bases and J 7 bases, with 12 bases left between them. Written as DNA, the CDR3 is TGTGCCAGCACGATCGGGGGAAATACGCAGTATTTT. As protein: CASTIGGNTQYF.

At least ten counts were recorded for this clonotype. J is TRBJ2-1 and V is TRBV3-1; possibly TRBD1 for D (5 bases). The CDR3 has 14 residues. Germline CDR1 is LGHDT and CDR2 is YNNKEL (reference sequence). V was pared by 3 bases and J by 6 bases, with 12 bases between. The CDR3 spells CASSHVTGGNEQFF. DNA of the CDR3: TGTGCCAGCAGCCACGTTACAGGCGGCAATGAGCAGTTCTTC.

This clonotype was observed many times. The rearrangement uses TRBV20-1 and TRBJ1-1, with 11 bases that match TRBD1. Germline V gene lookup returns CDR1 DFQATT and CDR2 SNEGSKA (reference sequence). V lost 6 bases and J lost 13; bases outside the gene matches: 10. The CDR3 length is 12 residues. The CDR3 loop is CSADRTGGYGFF. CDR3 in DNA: TGCAGTGCCGACCGGACAGGGGGCTACGGTTTCTTT.

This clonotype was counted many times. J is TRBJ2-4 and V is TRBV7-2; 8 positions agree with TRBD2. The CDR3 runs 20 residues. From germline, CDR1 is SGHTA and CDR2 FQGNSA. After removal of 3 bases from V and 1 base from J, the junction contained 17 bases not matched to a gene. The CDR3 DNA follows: TGTGCCAGCAGCTTCCCCGGGGGGGGACAAGCCGCGGGGGCCAAAAACATTCAGTACTTC. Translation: CASSFPGGGQAAGAKNIQYF. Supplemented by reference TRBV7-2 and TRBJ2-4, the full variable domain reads GAGVSQSPSNKVTEKGKDVELRCDPISGHTALYWYRQSLGQGLEFLIYFQGNSAPDKSGLPSDRFSAERTGGSVSTLTIQRTQQEDSAVYLCASSFPGGGQAAGAKNIQYFGAGTRLSVL.

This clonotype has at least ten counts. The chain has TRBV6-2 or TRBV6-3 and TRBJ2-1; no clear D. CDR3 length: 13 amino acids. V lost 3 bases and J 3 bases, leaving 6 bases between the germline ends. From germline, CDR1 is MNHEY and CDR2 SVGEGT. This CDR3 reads CASSYLSYNEQFF. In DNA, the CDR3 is TGTGCCAGCAGTTATCTCAGCTACAATGAGCAGTTCTTC.

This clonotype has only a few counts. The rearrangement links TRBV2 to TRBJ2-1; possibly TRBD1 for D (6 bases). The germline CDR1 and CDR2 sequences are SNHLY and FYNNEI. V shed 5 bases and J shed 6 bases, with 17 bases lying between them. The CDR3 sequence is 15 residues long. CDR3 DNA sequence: TGTGCCAGCAGTTCTTGGACAGTTTCCACCAATGAGCAGTTCTTC. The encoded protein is CASSSWTVSTNEQFF.

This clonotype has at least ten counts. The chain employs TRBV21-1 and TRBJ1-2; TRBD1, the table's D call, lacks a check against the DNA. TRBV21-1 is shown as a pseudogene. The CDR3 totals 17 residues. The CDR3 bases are TGTGCCAGCAGCAAAGGGGGCAGGGCGGCTCTAAACTATGGCTACACCTTC. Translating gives CASSKGGRAALNYGYTF.

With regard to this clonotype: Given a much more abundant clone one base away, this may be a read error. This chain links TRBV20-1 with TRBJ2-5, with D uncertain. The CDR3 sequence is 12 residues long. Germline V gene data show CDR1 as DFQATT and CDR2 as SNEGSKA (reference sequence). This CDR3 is CRARDVAVTQYF. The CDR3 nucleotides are TGCAGGGCTAGAGATGTTGCGGTGACCCAGTACTTC.

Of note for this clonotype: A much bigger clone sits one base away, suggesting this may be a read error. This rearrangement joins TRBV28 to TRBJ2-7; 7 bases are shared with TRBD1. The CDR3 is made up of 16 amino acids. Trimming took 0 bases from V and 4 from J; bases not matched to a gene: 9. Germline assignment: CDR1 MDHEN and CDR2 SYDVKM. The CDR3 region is CASSLWGRGKRYEQYF. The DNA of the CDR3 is TGTGCCAGCAGTTTATGGGGCAGGGGGAAGCGATACGAGCAGTACTTC.